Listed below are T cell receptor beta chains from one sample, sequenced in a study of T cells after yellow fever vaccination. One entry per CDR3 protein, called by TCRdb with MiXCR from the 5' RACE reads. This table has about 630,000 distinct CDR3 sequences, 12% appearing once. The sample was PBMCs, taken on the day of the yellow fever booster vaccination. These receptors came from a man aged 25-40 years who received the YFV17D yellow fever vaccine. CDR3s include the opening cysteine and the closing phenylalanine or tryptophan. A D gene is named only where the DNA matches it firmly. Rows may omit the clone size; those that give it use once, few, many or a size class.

CASSFGLAEAYEQYF	TGTGCCAGCAGTTTTGGACTAGCGGAAGCCTACGAGCAGTACTTC	TRBJ2-7	TRBD2	few	TRBV6-5
CAISSMVSTDTQYF	TGTGCCATCAGTTCGATGGTTAGCACAGATACGCAGTATTTT	TRBJ2-3	.	few	TRBV10-3
CASSPNGQGGTHEQYF	TGTGCCAGCAGCCCCAATGGACAGGGGGGGACCCACGAGCAGTACTTC	TRBJ2-7	TRBD1	few	TRBV3-1
CASSFSGSAYEQYF	TGTGCCAGCAGCTTTTCCGGGAGTGCCTACGAGCAGTACTTC	TRBJ2-7	.	many	TRBV7-2
CASSRAGTGGNQPQHF	TGTGCCAGCAGTCGTGCCGGGACAGGGGGCAATCAGCCCCAGCATTTT	TRBJ1-5	TRBD1	.	TRBV12-3/TRBV12-4
CASRSPLRGSFYGYTF	TGTGCCAGCAGGTCCCCCCTGAGGGGTTCATTCTATGGCTACACCTTC	TRBJ1-2	.	few	TRBV28
CASSPLGYEQFF	TGTGCCAGCAGCCCTCTTGGGTATGAGCAGTTCTTC	TRBJ2-1	.	many	TRBV7-2
CASSLLGPSYGYTF	TGTGCCAGCAGTTTATTAGGGCCGTCGTATGGCTACACCTTC	TRBJ1-2	.	.	TRBV28
CATSDSTSGPLYEQYF	TGTGCCACCAGTGATTCGACCTCCGGACCCCTCTACGAGCAGTACTTC	TRBJ2-7	.	.	TRBV24-1
CASSIGARGSLETQYF	TGTGCCAGCAGCATAGGCGCCAGGGGGTCTCTGGAGACCCAGTACTTC	TRBJ2-5	TRBD1	.	TRBV7-6
CASALMGGTDTQYF	TGCGCCAGCGCCCTTATGGGGGGCACAGATACGCAGTATTTT	TRBJ2-3	.	.	TRBV5-1
CASSPGLAYDTQYF	TGTGCCAGCTCACCTGGACTAGCGTACGATACGCAGTATTTT	TRBJ2-3	TRBD2	.	TRBV18
CASSGAGGLNTDTQYF	TGTGCCAGCAGCGGGGCCGGGGGCTTAAACACAGATACGCAGTATTTT	TRBJ2-3	.	.	TRBV7-6
CASSQEEQGRRYGYTF	TGTGCCAGCAGCCAAGAGGAACAGGGACGGCGGTATGGCTACACCTTC	TRBJ1-2	.	.	TRBV4-2
CASSIFLFADEQFF	TGTGCCAGTAGTATATTTTTGTTCGCCGATGAGCAGTTCTTC	TRBJ2-1	.	few	TRBV19
CASSSYSGGGYEQYF	TGTGCCAGCAGCTCCTATAGCGGAGGCGGGTACGAGCAGTACTTC	TRBJ2-7	.	few	TRBV11-2
CASSYSKGANYGYTF	TGTGCCAGCAGTTACTCGAAGGGGGCCAACTATGGCTACACCTTC	TRBJ1-2	TRBD1	many	TRBV6-5
CASSQGQGAAEAFF	TGTGCCAGCAGCCAGGGACAGGGGGCGGCTGAAGCTTTCTTT	TRBJ1-1	TRBD1	.	TRBV11-2
CATSDRLAGSLGEQYF	TGTGCCACCAGTGATCGACTAGCGGGATCCTTAGGGGAGCAGTACTTC	TRBJ2-7	TRBD2	few	TRBV24-1
CASSPHRTIYF	TGTGCCAGCAGCCCTCACAGAACCATATATTTT	TRBJ1-3	.	few	TRBV7-2
CAWRGRSSGNTIYF	TGTGCCTGGAGGGGGCGAAGCTCTGGAAACACCATATATTTT	TRBJ1-3	.	few	TRBV30
CSARGILAGGTYNEQFF	TGCAGTGCTAGAGGGATCCTAGCGGGAGGCACCTACAATGAGCAGTTCTTC	TRBJ2-1	TRBD2	few	TRBV20-1
CASTNSGGLANTGELFF	TGTGCCAGCACTAATTCGGGAGGCTTGGCGAACACCGGGGAGCTGTTTTTT	TRBJ2-2	TRBD2	few	TRBV28
CASDFRDRGPNTEAFF	TGTGCCAGCGATTTCCGGGACAGGGGGCCGAACACTGAAGCTTTCTTT	TRBJ1-1	TRBD1	.	TRBV28
CSVDLAGLREQYF	TGCAGCGTTGATCTAGCGGGATTGCGCGAGCAGTACTTC	TRBJ2-7	TRBD2	.	TRBV29-1
CASSLFSGSFETQYF	TGTGCCAGCAGCTTGTTTAGCGGGAGTTTTGAGACCCAGTACTTC	TRBJ2-5	TRBD2	.	TRBV5-4
CASSLVLAGVYEQYF	TGTGCCAGCAGCTTAGTGTTGGCAGGGGTCTACGAGCAGTACTTC	TRBJ2-7	.	.	TRBV11-2
CASSLHQVGGEQFF	TGTGCCAGCAGCTTACACCAGGTGGGCGGTGAGCAGTTCTTC	TRBJ2-1	.	.	TRBV7-3
CASSRERGISYNEQFF	TGTGCCAGCAGCCGAGAGCGGGGTATATCCTACAATGAGCAGTTCTTC	TRBJ2-1	TRBD2	few	TRBV7-2
CASSLAAASGSSGYEQYF	TGTGCCAGCAGCTTAGCTGCGGCTAGCGGGAGTTCAGGTTACGAGCAGTACTTC	TRBJ2-7	TRBD2	few	TRBV7-2
CASSFPGNSYEQYF	TGTGCCAGCAGCTTTCCAGGGAACTCCTACGAGCAGTACTTC	TRBJ2-7	.	few	TRBV5-4
CASSLEPGVYGYTF	TGTGCCAGCAGCTTAGAGCCAGGGGTGTATGGCTACACCTTC	TRBJ1-2	.	.	TRBV7-2
CASSLVGLALEQFF	TGTGCCAGCAGCTTAGTGGGACTAGCACTTGAGCAGTTCTTC	TRBJ2-1	TRBD2	few	TRBV11-2
CSATYRDIYNSPLHF	TGCAGTGCTACCTACCGGGACATCTATAATTCACCCCTCCACTTT	TRBJ1-6	.	few	TRBV20-1
CASSLKGGFTGELFF	TGTGCCAGCAGTTTAAAAGGGGGATTCACCGGGGAGCTGTTTTTT	TRBJ2-2	.	.	TRBV27
CASSLGWNEQFF	TGTGCCAGCAGCTTAGGGTGGAATGAGCAGTTCTTC	TRBJ2-1	.	many	TRBV5-6
CATSKPDFSYTQYF	TGTGCCACCAGCAAACCGGACTTCTCTTATACGCAGTATTTT	TRBJ2-3	.	few	TRBV15
CASSLSGQGTGYSPLHF	TGCGCCAGCAGCTTGTCAGGGCAGGGTACCGGCTATTCACCCCTCCACTTT	TRBJ1-6	.	few	TRBV5-1